Below, 32 T cell receptor beta chains from the same sample are listed, as sequenced in a study of identical twins (dated by TCRdb to 2015 to 2016). The library was generated by 5' RACE. TCRdb names Illumina HiSeq 2000 as the instrument used. Using fastp at Q25 and MiXCR, TCRdb reprocessed the public reads and kept productive beta chains. One record per CDR3 amino acid sequence lists the most common genes and DNA. The sample table contains about 240,000 distinct CDR3 sequences; only one count was recorded for about 10% of them. The leading ten clones occupy about 9.1% of the sample. The sequencing sample was made of memory T cells sorted from blood. What this sample's cell subset or site label stands for: CD45RO+ enriched T cells. The receptors stem from a man in his forties or fifties in good health.

This clonotype was seen a handful of times. The CDR3 coding sequence is TGTGCCATCAGTGACGGGTCAAATGAGCAGTTCTTC. Amino acid sequence: CAISDGSNEQFF. The rearrangement uses TRBV10-3 and TRBJ2-1; D gene unclear. There are 12 residues in the CDR3. Germline V lookup: CDR1 ENHRY, CDR2 SYGVKD. V was shortened by 3 bases and J by 7 bases, with 7 bases between the two germline ends.

The rearrangement uses TRBV11-2 and TRBJ2-7; TRBD1 matches at 7 bases. Germline V gene sequence: CDR1 SGHAT, CDR2 FQNNGV. This CDR3 contains 14 residues. V lost 4 bases and J lost 3; bases outside the gene matches: 6. This chain's CDR3 is CASSSTGSGYEQYF. The CDR3 DNA sequence: TGTGCCAGCAGCTCGACAGGGTCGGGCTACGAGCAGTACTTC.

This clonotype was counted ten times or more. V gene TRBV28 combines with J gene TRBJ1-1, with a possible D match to TRBD1 (5 bases). The V gene lost 0 bases and the J gene lost 4 bases, with 9 bases spanning the gap. The germline V gene encodes CDR1 MDHEN and CDR2 SYDVKM. There are 14 residues in the CDR3. CDR3 amino acids: CASSLWAGGTEAFF. The CDR3 nucleotides read TGTGCCAGCAGTTTATGGGCCGGGGGCACTGAAGCTTTCTTT.

The CDR3 DNA reads as TGTGCCAGCAGAGACGTCGGACAGGGCTTTGGCTACACCTTC. This sequence encodes CASRDVGQGFGYTF. The chain recombines TRBV6-2 or TRBV6-3 with TRBJ1-2, with 8 bases lining up with TRBD1. Looked up from germline, CDR1 is MNHEY and CDR2 is SVGEGT. The ends lost 6 bases at V and 7 bases at J; junction bases unmatched: 10. This CDR3 comprises 14 residues.

The sample holds many counts of this clonotype. The rearrangement links TRBV20-1 to TRBJ1-6, with D unclear. Germline V gene sequence: CDR1 DFQATT, CDR2 SNEGSKA (reference sequence). CDR3 length: 15 residues. Deletions cut 3 bases from V and 1 base from J, with 10 bases between. For the CDR3, the DNA is TGCAGTGCTAGGGCCGAAGATTCCTATAATTCACCCCTCCACTTT. This codes for CSARAEDSYNSPLHF.

This clonotype showed up many times. The chain links TRBV4-3 to TRBJ1-2; D unresolved. The CDR3 consists of 14 residues. In germline, CDR1 is LGHNA, CDR2 YSLEER. The ends were cut back, 1 base at V and 5 bases at J, with 11 bases in the middle. CDR3: CASSQVPLGYGYTF. CDR3 DNA: TGCGCCAGCAGCCAAGTGCCACTCGGTTATGGCTACACCTTC.

This clonotype occurred a few times. This chain links TRBV7-8 with TRBJ2-1; 11 bases are a match to TRBD2. The CDR3 is 14 amino acids. Per germline, CDR1 SGHVS and CDR2 FQNEAQ. V trimming: 4 bases; J trimming: 11 bases; junction bases outside the gene matches: 7. The CDR3 loop reads CASSSLAGDGQQFF. The CDR3 DNA reads TGTGCCAGCAGCTCACTAGCGGGAGATGGGCAGCAGTTCTTC.

The sample holds a few counts of this clonotype. The chain recombines TRBV5-5 with TRBJ2-3, with TRBD1 matching over 8 bases. Trimming removed 3 bases from V and 2 bases from J; junction bases left unmatched: 2. CDR3 size: 14 residues. CDR1 and CDR2 (germline): SGHKS, YYEKEE (reference sequence). As DNA, the CDR3 is TGTGCCAGCAGCTCGGACAGGGTCACAGATACGCAGTATTTT. Its protein product is CASSSDRVTDTQYF. Full variable domain (outside the CDR3, taken from reference TRBV5-5 and TRBJ2-3): DAGVTQSPTHLIKTRGQQVTLRCSPISGHKSVSWYQQVLGQGPQFIFQYYEKEERGRGNFPDRFSARQFPNYSSELNVNALLLGDSALYLCASSSDRVTDTQYFGPGTRLTVL.

In its sample, this clonotype was seen many times. V is TRBV6-1 and J is TRBJ2-1, with D possibly called TRBD1 or TRBD2 (7 bases each). Germline assignment: CDR1 MNHNS and CDR2 SASEGT. The V end lost 6 bases, the J end lost 0 bases, and 24 bases lay between the germline ends. This CDR3 spans 19 amino acids. The CDR3 spells CASSRQGGSRGFSYNEQFF. For the CDR3, the DNA is TGTGCCAGCAGCCGACAGGGTGGCTCGCGGGGGTTCTCCTACAATGAGCAGTTCTTC.

This clonotype has only a few counts. V and J are TRBV11-2 and TRBJ2-1; no clear D gene. This CDR3 comprises 15 residues. CDR1 is SGHAT and CDR2 is FQNNGV in the germline V gene. V was shortened by 0 bases and J by 5 bases, with 11 bases between the two germline ends. The CDR3: CASSLDRMGNNEQFF. Written as DNA, the CDR3 is TGTGCCAGCAGCTTAGATCGGATGGGGAACAATGAGCAGTTCTTC.

The table lists this clonotype with a few counts. This rearrangement joins TRBV7-9 to TRBJ2-7; 8 nucleotides match TRBD1. Germline lookup yields CDR1 SEHNR and CDR2 FQNEAQ (reference sequence). J gave up 3 bases and V 4 bases, and 8 bases lay outside the gene matches. The CDR3 covers 15 residues. CDR3 DNA: TGTGCCAGCAGCTCCACAGGGGGTCTCCTCTACGAGCAGTACTTC. Translation: CASSSTGGLLYEQYF.

This clonotype was counted many times. This rearrangement joins TRBV27 to TRBJ2-6, with no clear D. Trimming shortened V by 4 bases and J by 2 bases, and 3 bases separated the two germline ends. Germline V gene lookup returns CDR1 MNHEY and CDR2 SMNVEV (reference sequence). The CDR3 length is 13 residues. The CDR3 coding sequence is TGTGCCAGCAGTTACGCTGGGGCCAACGTCCTGACTTTC. Translating gives CASSYAGANVLTF.

The chain employs TRBV7-8 and TRBJ1-3, with 8 bases that match TRBD1. Trimming cost V 1 base and J 6 bases; bases outside gene matches: 5. The CDR3 is 15 residues long. Germline CDR1 SGHVS, CDR2 FQNEAQ. The CDR3 nucleotides read TGTGCCAGCAGCTTAGATGGGACAGGCATAAACACCATATATTTT. Translating it yields CASSLDGTGINTIYF.

This clonotype showed up just a few times. The CDR3 nucleotides read TGTGCCAGCAGCACCTTCCAACGGGGGCACACCTACGAGCAGTACTTC. This codes for CASSTFQRGHTYEQYF. The chain couples TRBV11-2 to TRBJ2-7, with D perhaps matching TRBD1 or TRBD2 (6 bases each). With 5 bases removed from V and 2 bases from J, the gap between germline ends came to 19 bases. From germline, CDR1 is SGHAT and CDR2 FQNNGV. This CDR3 region has 16 residues. Full variable domain (missing parts from reference TRBV11-2 and TRBJ2-7): EAGVAQSPRYKIIEKRQSVAFWCNPISGHATLYWYQQILGQGPKLLIQFQNNGVVDDSQLPKDRFSAERLKGVDSTLKIQPAKLEDSAVYLCASSTFQRGHTYEQYFGPGTRLTVT.

The rearrangement links TRBV7-8 to TRBJ2-5; 7 bases are a match to TRBD2. The CDR3 consists of 14 residues. Germline V CDR1 and CDR2: SGHVS, FQNEAQ. V gave up 0 bases and J gave up 5 bases; unmatched junction bases: 3. The CDR3 bases are TGTGCCAGCAGCTTAGCGGGAGGGCTCGAGACCCAGTACTTC. Translating gives CASSLAGGLETQYF.

The table lists this clonotype with many counts. The V call is TRBV12-3 or TRBV12-4, the J call TRBJ2-1; D not resolved. The CDR3 extends over 12 amino acids. With 6 bases removed from V and 10 bases from J, the gap between germline ends came to 13 bases. This CDR3 is CASRRTGLEQFF. The CDR3 coding sequence is TGTGCCAGCAGAAGAACTGGATTGGAGCAGTTCTTC.

A remark on this clonotype: A read error is possible here, since a much larger clone lies one base away. This sequence joins TRBV12-3 or TRBV12-4 and TRBJ2-1, with D possibly TRBD1 on 5 matching bases. The CDR3 is 14 residues long. The CDR3: CPSSFLTEYNEQFF. Here the CDR3 DNA reads TGTCCCAGCAGTTTCTTGACAGAATACAATGAGCAGTTCTTC.

The J gene is TRBJ2-3, the V gene TRBV30; unclear D gene. CDR1 and CDR2 (germline): GTSNPN, SVGIG (reference sequence). Between the trimmed V and J ends, which lost 2 bases and 0 bases, there was a span of 6 bases. The CDR3 length is 13 residues. The CDR3 coding sequence is TGTGCCTGGAGTCCTGGTAGCACAGATACGCAGTATTTT. It codes for CAWSPGSTDTQYF.

This clonotype has a handful of counts. The J gene is TRBJ2-7, the V gene TRBV3-1; D remains unclear. With 3 bases removed from V and 6 bases from J, the gap between germline ends came to 9 bases. Germline loops: CDR1 LGHDT, CDR2 YNNKEL (reference sequence). The length of the CDR3 is 12 residues. CDR3 protein: CASSQARAEQYF. The CDR3 DNA reads as TGTGCCAGCAGCCAGGCCCGAGCCGAGCAGTACTTC.

This clonotype showed up many times. J is TRBJ1-1 and V is TRBV3-1; D is unclear. Germline V lookup: CDR1 LGHDT, CDR2 YNNKEL (reference sequence). The germline V and J ends were trimmed by 1 base and 0 bases, with 6 bases remaining between them. This CDR3 comprises 14 residues. The CDR3 is CASSQGTVNTEAFF. In nucleotides, the CDR3 is TGTGCCAGCAGCCAAGGGACGGTGAACACTGAAGCTTTCTTT.

The chain carries TRBV30 and TRBJ1-5; 7 bases match TRBD1. This CDR3 spans 14 amino acids. Germline CDR1 GTSNPN, CDR2 SVGIG (reference sequence). After removal of 2 bases from V and 5 bases from J, the junction contained 6 bases not matched to a gene. CDR3 DNA sequence: TGTGCCTGGAGTAAAGGGGGCGACGATCAGCCCCAGCATTTT. Residues: CAWSKGGDDQPQHF.

This clonotype was counted many times. J is TRBJ2-5 and V is TRBV7-9; the D gene is possibly TRBD1 (6 bases). Germline CDR1 and CDR2: SEHNR and FQNEAQ (reference sequence). The CDR3 has 15 amino acids. The V end lost 5 bases, the J end lost 1 base, and 14 bases lay between the germline ends. The CDR3 DNA reads as TGTGCCAGCAGCCCTCGGACAGTATCCCAAGAGACCCAGTACTTC. It yields the protein CASSPRTVSQETQYF.

This chain uses TRBV28 with TRBJ1-5; D unclear. Trimming left V 3 bases short and J 1 base short, with 19 bases between. The CDR3 runs 18 residues. Germline CDR1 and CDR2: MDHEN and SYDVKM. The CDR3 reads CASSLPALGSGSNQPQHF. The CDR3, as DNA: TGTGCCAGCAGTTTGCCCGCACTAGGGAGTGGCAGCAATCAGCCCCAGCATTTT.

The chain combines TRBV20-1 with TRBJ2-3, with D tentatively TRBD1 (6 bases). This CDR3 contains 14 residues. Trimming cost V 5 bases and J 1 base, with 13 bases left between them. Germline V gene data show CDR1 as DFQATT and CDR2 as SNEGSKA (reference sequence). Here the CDR3 DNA reads TGCAGTGCTGACGGACAGTCAGGCACAGATACGCAGTATTTT. It encodes CSADGQSGTDTQYF.

Regarding this clonotype: Sequence at one end of the junction differs from germline and may be a read error. The CDR3 sequence: CAGSLDRSSGRLYQTGYEQYF. The CDR3 nucleotides read TGTGCCGGCAGCCTAGACAGATCTAGCGGGAGACTTTATCAAACGGGCTACGAGCAGTACTTC. The rearrangement uses TRBV4-2 and TRBJ2-7, with 10 bases identical to TRBD2. The CDR3 has 21 residues. Looked up from germline, CDR1 is LGHNA and CDR2 is YNFKEQ.

The CDR3 sequence: CASSYTGADTQYF. The CDR3 DNA is TGTGCCAGCAGTTATACGGGCGCAGATACGCAGTATTTT. The V gene is TRBV6-6, the J gene TRBJ2-3; D gene uncertain. The CDR3 has 13 amino acids. V was shortened by 3 bases and J by 4 bases, with 8 bases between the two germline ends. Germline V lookup: CDR1 MNHNY, CDR2 SVGAGI (reference sequence).

In this sample, this clonotype turned up many times. The rearrangement uses TRBV7-2 and TRBJ1-4; D remains ambiguous. The germline V and J ends were trimmed by 7 bases and 8 bases, with 17 bases remaining between them. Germline V CDR1 and CDR2: SGHTA, FQGNSA. This CDR3 has 14 amino acids. Here the CDR3 DNA reads TGTGCCAGCACCGACGGAAGGCGAAACGAAAAACTGTTTTTT. Its translation: CASTDGRRNEKLFF.

The chain combines TRBV29-1 with TRBJ1-2, with D uncertain. This CDR3 has 12 amino acids. Germline values: CDR1 SQVTM, CDR2 ANQGSEA. V shed 4 bases and J shed 0 bases, with 6 bases lying between them. CDR3 residues: CSVGLSNYGYTF. The CDR3 DNA reads TGCAGCGTTGGACTGTCTAACTATGGCTACACCTTC.

This clonotype was counted many times. The chain couples TRBV28 to TRBJ1-2; D not certain. Germline loops: CDR1 MDHEN, CDR2 SYDVKM. There are 13 residues in the CDR3. V was pared by 8 bases and J by 4 bases, with 14 bases between. The CDR3 DNA follows: TGTGCCAGCTTGTCCCCAGCGGGCTATGGCTACACCTTC. Protein: CASLSPAGYGYTF.

This clonotype was seen more than once but under ten times. V is TRBV5-1 and J is TRBJ1-1; 10 nucleotides agree with TRBD1. The CDR3 totals 16 residues. Germline V gives CDR1 SGHRS, CDR2 YFSETQ. The J segment lost 4 bases and the V segment lost 5 bases, leaving 11 bases of the junction unmatched. The chain's CDR3 is CASSWGQGLGGTEAFF. Here the CDR3 DNA reads TGCGCCAGCAGTTGGGGACAGGGGCTCGGGGGCACTGAAGCTTTCTTT. Supplemented by reference TRBV5-1 and TRBJ1-1, the full variable domain reads KAGVTQTPRYLIKTRGQQVTLSCSPISGHRSVSWYQQTPGQGLQFLFEYFSETQRNKGNFPGRFSGRQFSNSRSEMNVSTLELGDSALYLCASSWGQGLGGTEAFFGQGTRLTVV.

This clonotype was picked up a small number of times. The V and J genes are TRBV5-1 and TRBJ2-3, with 10 bases matching TRBD2. The V gene end was trimmed by 1 base and the J gene end by 0 bases; junction bases not matched to a gene: 8. Germline V CDR1 and CDR2: SGHRS, YFSETQ. This CDR3 spans 18 amino acids. The DNA for the CDR3 is TGCGCCAGCAGCTTGTCAGCGGGGGGGAGGCCTAGCACAGATACGCAGTATTTT. Residues: CASSLSAGGRPSTDTQYF.

This clonotype has more than one count but fewer than ten. V is TRBV6-1 and J is TRBJ1-2; 9 bases align to TRBD1. This CDR3 is 15 amino acids long. The germline gives CDR1 MNHNS, CDR2 SASEGT. Trimming removed 6 bases from V and 7 bases from J; junction bases left unmatched: 12. CDR3 amino acids: CASSPPGTGRSGYTF. The CDR3 nucleotides read TGTGCCAGCAGCCCTCCCGGGACAGGGCGTAGTGGCTACACCTTC.